This TCR beta chain was retrieved from a study of CD8+ T cells in alopecia areata. Sequencing used cDNA as its template, made by extracting RNA and reverse transcribing it. Profiling relied on immunoSEQ multiplex PCR, and the TCRdb table lists in-frame clones only, not all of them. The sample has approximately 100,000 clones, about 61% seen once. This clone came up a few times. The CDR3 loop spans 12 amino acids. Trimming left V 3 bases short and J 5 bases short, with 7 bases between. Germline V gene sequence: CDR1 SEHNR, CDR2 FQNEAQ (reference sequence). Treatment noted: oral pan-JAK inhibitor, 5-10 mg twice daily.

The chain is built from TRBV7-9 and TRBJ2-5, with unresolved D. The source of this sequence is a human donor with alopecia areata. Sequencing was performed on CD8+ T cells sorted from blood, taken at approximately week 60, from a patient treated with tofacitinib. In DNA form, the CDR3 reads TGTGCCAGCAGCTTCTGGCGGGAGACCCAGTACTTC. Translation gives CASSFWRETQYF.